This T cell receptor (beta chain) derives from a study of blood T cell repertoires in COVID-19 (dated by TCRdb to 2019 to 2021). A note on the overall study: Samples covering the acute and convalescent phases of COVID-19 were provided by collaborators in the United States, Italy and Spain. The prospective study material was composed of cDNA or gDNA derived from T cells, B-cell-depleted T cells, or PBMCs. Deeply sampled blood TCRbeta repertoires from subjects exposed to, actively infected with, or recovered from COVID-19 were included in the dataset. A freely available public database, intended as a resource for researchers studying the immune response to SARS-CoV-2, is where the repertoires were released. Samples came from the ongoing ImmuneRACE study (first 160 participants) plus 1,254 subjects from 6 global collaborators. Nearly every sample came with metadata listing a de-identified subject ID, COVID-19 status, age in years and sex. Where available, HLA class I and class II types were taken from metadata supplied by the sample provider and were not determined by assay-based typing. Here is what the overall study found, with its caveats: How much clinical and demographic metadata was included differed by source and by participant, and the metadata was provided uncurated.

A remark on this clone: There is no known antigen for this receptor. Nothing much larger sits one base from this clone, and base qualities are not available.

V trim: 5 bases; J trim: 9 bases; unmatched bases: 13. From cysteine to phenylalanine, the CDR3 is 16 amino acids long. Here the CDR3 DNA is all that survives: 48 bases in frame from base 1. CDR1 and CDR2, per the germline V gene (reference sequence), are SEHNR and FQNEAQ. TCRbeta CDR3 regions were amplified from genomic DNA by means of the immunoSEQ Assay, a bias-controlled multiplex PCR. The paper's processing steps were these. The number of nucleated cells in each sample was estimated from the amplification of reference gene primers within the assay. To quantify the absolute abundance of each unique TCRbeta CDR3 rearrangement, sequence reads were collapsed and filtered. For each sample, productive Simpson clonality was calculated as the square root of Simpson's diversity index across productive rearrangements. The clones in this table, taken by TCRdb from immuneACCESS, are in-frame only. Not every clone is retained; where verified, under half of the shortfall comes from an unresolved V gene, and the cause of the rest is unknown. V, J and clone size are those of that table, while D and trimming were read from the DNA. The sample table records 200,000 or so clones; 88% of these occur just once. Roughly 2.5% of the sample lies in the top ten.

Participants in the prospective study were enrolled through a virtual design, were aged roughly 18 to 100 years, and lived in approximately 25 United States geographic areas. To assign participants to cohorts, the prospective study relied on clinical history that participants themselves reported in a screening survey and a study questionnaire. Recovered participants in ImmuneRACE Cohort 3 were defined by two consecutive negative NP/OP PCR tests, clearance by a healthcare professional, or resolution of symptoms. In the prospective study, mobile phlebotomists collected whole blood, serum and a nasopharyngeal or oropharyngeal swab from each participant. Additional blood draws and questionnaires over an approximately two-month period could optionally be provided by prospective study participants. Before DNA extraction, prospective study blood samples were shipped either frozen or at room temperature.

The receptor was isolated from a woman aged 25-40 years who had recovered from COVID-19. What was sequenced was PBMCs or T cells enriched from blood (not recorded which). The sequence is built from TRBV7-9 and TRBJ1-6, with 7 bases aligning to TRBD1. Here the CDR3 is given as CASSPSTGWKVSPLHF. The nucleotide sequence is TGTGCCAGCAGCCCCTCGACAGGGTGGAAAGTTTCACCCCTCCACTTT.